The clone carrying this TCR beta chain was seen just once. These data come from a study of OX40 agonist ivuxolimab in advanced cancers. Here immunoSEQ multiplex PCR was the method, and the copy in TCRdb shows in-frame clones only, minus some. The sample lists 55,000 to 80,000 clones, roughly nine tenths occurring once. This sequence originates from an adult with an advanced solid tumor such as melanoma, head and neck, liver or kidney cancer. The sample here was CD4+ or CD8+ T cells sorted from blood, taken in a trial of the OX40 agonist ivuxolimab.

The CDR3 loop reads CASSPSGGMGEQYF. DNA of the CDR3: TGCGCCAGCAGCCCCTCTGGGGGAATGGGCGAGCAGTACTTC. The chain is built from TRBV5-1 and TRBJ2-7; D assignment may be TRBD1 or TRBD2 (5 bases each). The CDR3 totals 14 residues. V shed 4 bases and J shed 6 bases, with 17 bases lying between them. Germline V CDR1 and CDR2: SGHRS, YFSETQ.